A single sample gave rise to the 19 T cell receptor beta chains below, sequenced in a study of blood T cell repertoires in COVID-19 (dated by TCRdb to the early 2020s). Library generation was performed with the immunoSEQ multiplex PCR assay. The source is immuneACCESS, and TCRdb retained only in-frame sequences with V and J called. Part of the clones is not carried over; for the studies checked, unresolved V genes explain less than half of this, and the remainder is unexplained. Present in this sample are 250,000 to 300,000 clones, about nine tenths of which were seen just once. Of the sample, 1.5% falls within the top ten clones. The sequenced sample was peripheral blood. The receptors derive from a woman aged 40-49 years who had recovered from COVID-19.

CDR3 bases: TGTGCCAGCGGTGCGAGGTCAGCAAATTCACCCCTCCACTTT. This translates into CASGARSANSPLHF. The chain is built from TRBV2 and TRBJ1-6; D gene unclear. The V gene lost 8 bases and the J gene lost 7 bases, with 15 bases spanning the gap. Germline V CDR1 and CDR2: SNHLY, FYNNEI. CDR3 length: 14 residues.

This clone was seen more than once but under ten times. The rearrangement joins TRBV19 to TRBJ1-1; the D gene is possibly TRBD1 (6 bases). Trimming took off 11 bases at V and 0 bases at J, with 19 bases between the two ends. From germline, CDR1 is LNHDA and CDR2 SQIVND (reference sequence). This CDR3 has 15 residues. CDR3 in amino acids: CASGRGKLMNTEAFF. The DNA of the CDR3 is TGTGCCTCCGGGAGGGGGAAGCTGATGAACACTGAAGCTTTCTTT.

This rearrangement joins TRBV30 to TRBJ2-3, with D tentatively TRBD2 (6 bases). Germline CDR1 GTSNPN, CDR2 SVGIG (reference sequence). The V end lost 0 bases, the J end lost 4 bases, and 17 bases lay between the germline ends. This CDR3 contains 16 residues. The CDR3 sequence: CAWSVEAGRPADTQYF. The CDR3 nucleotides are TGTGCCTGGAGTGTAGAGGCGGGAAGGCCGGCAGATACGCAGTATTTT.

This rearrangement joins TRBV6-5 to TRBJ2-7, with D uncertain. V was pared by 5 bases and J by 0 bases, with 5 bases between. The CDR3 totals 12 residues. The V gene's germline CDR1 is MNHEY and CDR2 SVGAGI. The CDR3 DNA reads as TGTGCCAGCAGTCCCAGCTCCTACGAGCAGTACTTC. Amino acids: CASSPSSYEQYF.

The CDR3 sequence is CATSSGAWETQYF. The CDR3 coding sequence is TGTGCCACCAGCAGTGGAGCATGGGAGACCCAGTACTTC. The chain links TRBV15 to TRBJ2-5, with D unclear. The germline V and J ends were trimmed by 3 bases and 5 bases, with 10 bases remaining between them. The germline V gene has CDR1 LNHNV and CDR2 YYDKDF (reference sequence). The CDR3 extends over 13 amino acids.

This chain uses TRBV6-2 or TRBV6-3 with TRBJ2-6, with 10 positions matching TRBD1. Germline-derived CDR1 and CDR2 are MNHEY and SVGEGT. This CDR3 contains 17 residues. Germline trimming cut 4 bases from V and 3 bases from J; bases unmatched to any gene: 6. Here the CDR3 reads CASSFGTGAGGANVLTF. Written as DNA, the CDR3 is TGTGCCAGCAGTTTTGGGACAGGGGCTGGTGGGGCCAACGTCCTGACTTTC.

This clone was observed a single time. This chain links TRBV2 with TRBJ2-3, with 11 nucleotides matching TRBD2. The J segment lost 0 bases and the V segment lost 8 bases, leaving 10 bases of the junction unmatched. CDR1 is SNHLY, CDR2 FYNNEI, per germline. There are 17 residues in the CDR3. The CDR3 DNA is TGTGCCAGCCTCACTAGCGGGGGCCCGACTAGCACAGATACGCAGTATTTT. It translates to CASLTSGGPTSTDTQYF. Full variable domain (missing parts from reference TRBV2 and TRBJ2-3): EPEVTQTPSHQVTQMGQEVILRCVPISNHLYFYWYRQILGQKVEFLVSFYNNEISEKSEIFDDQFSVERPDGSNFTLKIRSTKLEDSAMYFCASLTSGGPTSTDTQYFGPGTRLTVL.

V usage is TRBV5-1 and J usage is TRBJ1-3; D is possibly TRBD1 (6 bases). V lost 5 bases and J lost 4, with 13 bases in between. Germline V gene data show CDR1 as SGHRS and CDR2 as YFSETQ. This CDR3 region has 14 residues. CDR3 sequence reads: CASSFTGYGNTIYF. The CDR3 nucleotides read TGCGCCAGCAGTTTTACAGGGTACGGAAACACCATATATTTT.

The chain couples TRBV6-2 or TRBV6-3 to TRBJ2-3, with 9 bases matching TRBD2. This CDR3 spans 14 amino acids. The V and J ends lost 6 bases and 2 bases, in that order; junction bases with no gene match: 3. The germline V gene encodes CDR1 MNHEY and CDR2 SVGEGT. CDR3 coding DNA: TGTGCCAGCAGCATAGCGGGGGCCACAGATACGCAGTATTTT. Amino acids: CASSIAGATDTQYF.

The CDR3 DNA is TGTGCCAGCAGCCTACTACAGGGGTTGGACGCTGAAGCTTTCTTT. It specifies CASSLLQGLDAEAFF. The chain has TRBV7-6 and TRBJ1-1; 7 bases align to TRBD1. The CDR3 is made up of 15 amino acids. Germline assignment: CDR1 SGHVS and CDR2 FNYEAQ. After removal of 5 bases from V and 6 bases from J, the junction contained 12 bases not matched to a gene.

This rearrangement joins TRBV4-2 to TRBJ2-5; 7 bases are shared with TRBD2. V lost 0 bases to trimming and J lost 3 bases; unmatched junction nucleotides: 10. The germline CDR1 and CDR2 sequences are LGHNA and YNFKEQ. This CDR3 region has 17 residues. CDR3 nucleotide sequence: TGTGCCAGCAGCCAAGAAGTTGGATGGGGGGGGAAAGAGACCCAGTACTTC. This codes for CASSQEVGWGGKETQYF.

DNA for the CDR3: TGTGCTAGTGGTTTGGTACGCATTGAGCCGGGGGGAGAGACCCAGTACTTC. Its translation: CASGLVRIEPGGETQYF. The chain links TRBV12-5 to TRBJ2-5; 7 bases fit TRBD2. V lost 0 bases and J lost 4; bases outside the gene matches: 11. The germline V gene encodes CDR1 LGHNT and CDR2 FRNRAP. The CDR3 length is 17 residues.

The rearrangement uses TRBV10-3 and TRBJ1-1, with D possibly being TRBD1 (6 bases). V was pared by 2 bases and J by 1 base, with 8 bases between. This CDR3 is built from 14 residues. Per the germline V gene, CDR1 is ENHRY and CDR2 is SYGVKD. CDR3 in DNA: TGTGCCATCAGTGAGCCGGACAGGAACACTGAAGCTTTCTTT. Translation: CAISEPDRNTEAFF.

The V and J genes are TRBV5-1 and TRBJ1-1; D unresolved. With 4 bases removed from V and 0 bases from J, the gap between germline ends came to 16 bases. This CDR3 has 16 amino acids. Germline CDR1 SGHRS, CDR2 YFSETQ. The CDR3 DNA is TGCGCCAGCAGCCCGCGGGGTCGAGGAGTGAACACTGAAGCTTTCTTT. It encodes CASSPRGRGVNTEAFF.

This sequence joins TRBV19 and TRBJ2-7, with TRBD1 matching over 12 bases. Germline lookup yields CDR1 LNHDA and CDR2 SQIVND (reference sequence). This CDR3 spans 16 amino acids. V trimming: 9 bases; J trimming: 1 base; junction bases outside the gene matches: 10. This CDR3 is CASSGTGGAGSYEQYF. CDR3 nucleotide sequence: TGTGCCAGCTCGGGGACAGGGGGCGCGGGGTCCTACGAGCAGTACTTC.

The chain is built from TRBV11-2 and TRBJ1-1; tentatively, D is TRBD1 (6 bases). CDR1 and CDR2 from the germline V gene are SGHAT and FQNNGV. The V end lost 3 bases, the J end lost 6 bases, and 14 bases lay between the germline ends. This CDR3 has 14 residues. CDR3 coding DNA: TGTGCCAGCAGCTTTTCAACAGGGAGCGCTGAAGCTTTCTTT. It yields the protein CASSFSTGSAEAFF. The variable domain in full, with the rest retrieved from reference TRBV11-2 and TRBJ1-1, is EAGVAQSPRYKIIEKRQSVAFWCNPISGHATLYWYQQILGQGPKLLIQFQNNGVVDDSQLPKDRFSAERLKGVDSTLKIQPAKLEDSAVYLCASSFSTGSAEAFFGQGTRLTVV.

V is TRBV5-1 and J is TRBJ2-7; a weak D match, TRBD2 (7 bases). From germline, CDR1 is SGHRS and CDR2 YFSETQ. This CDR3 contains 14 residues. V was cut by 5 bases and J by 4 bases, with 16 bases left in between. CDR3 sequence reads: CASSFGGGYYEQYF. CDR3 sequence (DNA): TGCGCCAGCAGTTTCGGCGGGGGCTATTACGAGCAGTACTTC.

V usage is TRBV6-2 or TRBV6-3 and J usage is TRBJ1-1; 8 nucleotides match TRBD1. V lost 2 bases, J lost 4 bases, and 6 bases stayed unmatched. The germline CDR1 and CDR2 sequences are MNHEY and SVGEGT. This CDR3 spans 15 amino acids. CDR3 protein: CASSYPPDRATEAFF. The CDR3 bases are TGTGCCAGCAGTTACCCCCCGGACAGGGCCACTGAAGCTTTCTTT.

The chain uses TRBV27 and TRBJ2-7; possible D gene TRBD1, 6 bases. Germline CDR1 MNHEY, CDR2 SMNVEV (reference sequence). Trimming cost V 3 bases and J 4 bases, with 13 bases left between them. CDR3 length: 14 residues. The CDR3 reads CASSFLSGQYEQYF. The CDR3, as DNA: TGTGCCAGCAGTTTCTTATCAGGACAGTACGAGCAGTACTTC.